Following are 24 T cell receptor beta chains from one sample sequenced in a study of response to subunit inactivated influenza vaccine. MiXCR, applied by TCRdb to the RT-PCR reads, yields one record per CDR3 protein. This table has 500,000 or so distinct CDR3 sequences, 9.5% to 12% appearing once. The sequenced sample was PBMCs from blood, obtained more than 35 days after vaccination. The receptors come from a man aged 50-59 years who received an inactivated influenza vaccine.

This chain uses TRBV7-9 with TRBJ1-2; a weak D match, TRBD1 (5 bases). The CDR3 contains 14 residues. V lost 5 bases and J lost 6, with 16 bases in between. The germline V gene has CDR1 SEHNR and CDR2 FQNEAQ (reference sequence). This chain's CDR3 is CASSPGWGLNGYTF. CDR3 nucleotides: TGTGCCAGCAGCCCCGGATGGGGACTCAATGGCTACACCTTC.

The gene calls are TRBV6-2 or TRBV6-3 and TRBJ2-2; 12 positions match TRBD2. The CDR3 extends over 19 amino acids. V gave up 4 bases and J gave up 7 bases; unmatched junction bases: 16. The germline CDR1 and CDR2 sequences are MNHEY and SVGEGT. The chain's CDR3 is CASSLWLAGGPSDFGELFF. The CDR3 bases are TGTGCCAGCAGTTTATGGCTAGCGGGAGGGCCTAGCGACTTCGGGGAGCTGTTTTTT.

The rearrangement links TRBV20-1 to TRBJ1-2; 8 bases fit TRBD1. The CDR3 has 13 residues. The V gene end was trimmed by 3 bases and the J gene end by 6 bases; junction bases not matched to a gene: 6. CDR1 DFQATT and CDR2 SNEGSKA come from the germline V gene (reference sequence). CDR3 sequence (DNA): TGCAGTGCTAGTGTGACAGGGGTTGATGGCTACACCTTC. Its protein is CSASVTGVDGYTF.

The chain uses TRBV20-1 and TRBJ1-1, with 7 bases aligning to TRBD1. Germline V gene lookup returns CDR1 DFQATT and CDR2 SNEGSKA (reference sequence). The V segment lost 8 bases and the J segment 6 bases; nucleotides outside the gene matches: 15. There are 14 residues in the CDR3. The CDR3 reads CSPKGGTAIAEAFF. Here the CDR3 DNA reads TGCAGTCCAAAGGGTGGGACAGCGATTGCTGAAGCTTTCTTT.

This clonotype was observed a few times. V and J are TRBV29-1 and TRBJ1-1; D remains ambiguous. V was trimmed by 5 bases and J by 5 bases, leaving 6 bases between them. This CDR3 contains 10 residues. Per germline, CDR1 SQVTM and CDR2 ANQGSEA. The CDR3 sequence: CSVRETEAFF. The CDR3 DNA reads as TGCAGCGTTAGGGAAACTGAAGCTTTCTTT.

This clonotype was found a few times. The genes are TRBV7-9 and TRBJ2-3; 8 bases are a match to TRBD1. The V gene's germline CDR1 is SEHNR and CDR2 FQNEAQ (reference sequence). The CDR3 spans 15 residues. With V trimmed by 4 bases and J by 3 bases, 6 bases remained unmatched. CDR3 sequence reads: CASSSWTGRTDTQYF. The DNA for the CDR3 is TGTGCCAGCAGCTCGTGGACAGGGAGGACAGATACGCAGTATTTT.

The rearrangement joins TRBV6-1 to TRBJ2-2, with unresolved D. The CDR3 spans 13 residues. Germline V CDR1 and CDR2: MNHNS, SASEGT. The V end lost 6 bases, the J end lost 4 bases, and 9 bases lay between the germline ends. For the CDR3, the DNA is TGTGCCAGCAGACAGACGGGCACCGGGGAGCTGTTTTTT. This encodes CASRQTGTGELFF.

This clonotype was seen many times. The chain has TRBV5-1 and TRBJ2-1; 7 bases map to TRBD2. V lost 5 bases, J lost 4 bases, and 6 bases stayed unmatched. The CDR3 runs to 14 residues. Germline V gene data show CDR1 as SGHRS and CDR2 as YFSETQ. CDR3 protein: CASSETGGYNEQFF. CDR3 in DNA: TGCGCCAGCAGTGAAACGGGGGGATACAATGAGCAGTTCTTC.

This clonotype showed up many times. The chain recombines TRBV7-9 with TRBJ2-3; 8 bases agree with TRBD2. Germline trimming cut 5 bases from V and 6 bases from J; bases unmatched to any gene: 4. Germline lookup yields CDR1 SEHNR and CDR2 FQNEAQ (reference sequence). The length of the CDR3 is 13 residues. This CDR3 reads CASSAGGGDTQYF. The CDR3 region has the DNA TGTGCCAGCAGCGCGGGAGGCGGGGATACGCAGTATTTT.

There are a few counts of this clonotype. This rearrangement joins TRBV10-3 to TRBJ2-1; the D gene could be TRBD1 or TRBD2 (5 bases each). This CDR3 region has 13 residues. CDR1 and CDR2 from the germline V gene are ENHRY and SYGVKD. The V gene lost 7 bases and the J gene lost 2 bases, with 9 bases spanning the gap. The chain's CDR3 is CAITRDPYNEQFF. CDR3 DNA: TGTGCCATCACCCGGGACCCCTACAATGAGCAGTTCTTC.

The CDR3 protein is CASSLGPDSGELFF. CDR3 DNA sequence: TGCGCCAGCAGCTTAGGTCCGGATTCGGGGGAGCTGTTTTTT. The chain uses TRBV5-1 and TRBJ2-2; the D is unclear. The CDR3 runs to 14 residues. Looked up from germline, CDR1 is SGHRS and CDR2 is YFSETQ. V lost 2 bases to trimming and J lost 8 bases, with 13 bases between them.

Only a few counts were recorded for this clonotype. The chain joins TRBV7-3 to TRBJ2-3; possibly TRBD1 or TRBD2 for D (5 bases each). CDR3 length equals 14 residues. V was pared by 5 bases and J by 4 bases, with 13 bases between. Germline V CDR1 and CDR2: SGHTA, FQGTGA. This CDR3 reads CASSPGLVADTQYF. Written as DNA, the CDR3 is TGTGCCAGCAGCCCGGGGCTGGTAGCAGATACGCAGTATTTT.

The table lists this clonotype with a few counts. This sequence joins TRBV9 and TRBJ1-5; D possibly corresponds to TRBD1 (5 bases). Germline values: CDR1 SGDLS, CDR2 YYNGEE. The CDR3 sequence is 14 residues long. Trimming cost V 3 bases and J 4 bases, with 11 bases left between them. This CDR3 is CASSGGGGNQPQHF. In DNA form, the CDR3 reads TGTGCCAGCAGCGGAGGTGGGGGGAATCAGCCCCAGCATTTT.

This clonotype was seen a handful of times. The V gene is TRBV7-9, the J gene TRBJ2-3; D gene unclear. This CDR3 spans 15 amino acids. V was trimmed by 4 bases and J by 2 bases, leaving 13 bases between them. Germline values: CDR1 SEHNR, CDR2 FQNEAQ (reference sequence). CDR3 amino acids: CASSSPTWYTDTQYF. The CDR3 nucleotides are TGTGCCAGCAGCTCACCCACCTGGTACACAGATACGCAGTATTTT.

This clonotype has at least ten counts. The chain has TRBV7-9 and TRBJ2-1, with TRBD2 as a possible D gene (6 bases). This CDR3 spans 14 amino acids. The V end was cut by 5 bases, the J end by 12 bases, with 20 bases between. Germline-derived CDR1 and CDR2 are SEHNR and FQNEAQ (reference sequence). CDR3 coding DNA: TGTGCCAGCAGCCTTATCTCCCTCGGGGGATGGCAGTTCTTC. This sequence encodes CASSLISLGGWQFF.

This chain links TRBV12-3 or TRBV12-4 with TRBJ2-7, with D maybe TRBD1 (6 bases). V was pared by 8 bases and J by 4 bases, with 12 bases between. The CDR3 loop spans 12 amino acids. The CDR3 nucleotides are TGTGCCAGCGGAACCGGACAGTACGAGCAGTACTTC. Translating it yields CASGTGQYEQYF.

This clonotype was counted a few times. The gene calls are TRBV29-1 and TRBJ2-3, with TRBD2 identical over 8 bases. V trimming: 7 bases; J trimming: 4 bases; junction bases outside the gene matches: 22. CDR3 length: 18 residues. Germline CDR1 and CDR2: SQVTM and ANQGSEA. In DNA form, the CDR3 reads TGCAGCGCCGGCCGAGGACGGGGGGGCCCTCCTGTGGCAGATACGCAGTATTTT. Residues: CSAGRGRGGPPVADTQYF.

The CDR3 here is CASSPIPAEDMNTEAFF. CDR3 sequence (DNA): TGTGCCAGCAGCCCCATCCCCGCAGAAGACATGAACACTGAAGCTTTCTTT. The V and J genes are TRBV7-6 and TRBJ1-1; D gene unclear. Germline CDR1 reads SGHVS; CDR2 reads FNYEAQ. The CDR3 is made up of 17 amino acids. V lost 5 bases to trimming and J lost 0 bases, with 19 bases between them.

This clonotype turned up a few times. The rearrangement joins TRBV7-8 to TRBJ2-7; D ambiguous. The CDR3 is 13 residues long. Per the germline V gene, CDR1 is SGHVS and CDR2 is FQNEAQ. Trimming removed 1 base at V and 3 bases at J, with 7 bases between. As DNA, the CDR3 is TGTGCCAGCAGCTTAGTCCCAGACTACGAGCAGTACTTC. Translated: CASSLVPDYEQYF.

This clonotype occurred many times. The DNA of the CDR3 is TGTGCCAGCAGCAGGGGACGGAACACTGAAGCTTTCTTT. Its protein is CASSRGRNTEAFF. The rearrangement links TRBV12-3 or TRBV12-4 to TRBJ1-1, with D possibly being TRBD1 (6 bases). The CDR3 is 13 residues long. Trimming stripped 6 bases from V and 1 base from J, with 9 bases between.

There are many counts of this clonotype. The V and J genes are TRBV5-1 and TRBJ2-3; D unresolved. The CDR3 has 13 amino acids. Germline V gene sequence: CDR1 SGHRS, CDR2 YFSETQ. Trimming cost V 1 base and J 3 bases, with 6 bases left between them. DNA of the CDR3: TGCGCCAGCAGCTTGAGGTCAACAGATACGCAGTATTTT. Its protein is CASSLRSTDTQYF.

The chain links TRBV7-9 to TRBJ2-7; D not certain. Germline loops: CDR1 SEHNR, CDR2 FQNEAQ (reference sequence). CDR3 length: 10 amino acids. V gave up 5 bases and J gave up 6 bases, with 5 bases separating them. The CDR3 DNA reads TGTGCCAGCAGCGGCTCCGAGCAGTACTTC. Translation gives CASSGSEQYF.

This chain connects TRBV6-1 to TRBJ1-2, with 9 bases fitting TRBD1. The CDR3 length is 15 residues. Trimming removed 2 bases from V and 2 bases from J; junction bases left unmatched: 3. Germline-derived CDR1 and CDR2 are MNHNS and SASEGT. In DNA, the CDR3 is TGTGCCAGCAGTGAACCCGGGACAGGGAACTATGGCTACACCTTC. Translated: CASSEPGTGNYGYTF.

This clonotype was counted many times. The chain recombines TRBV4-3 with TRBJ1-2; no clear D. The CDR3 covers 14 residues. Trimming shortened V by 5 bases and J by 2 bases, and 12 bases separated the two germline ends. Germline V gene data show CDR1 as LGHNA and CDR2 as YSLEER. CDR3 coding DNA: TGCGCCAGCAGCTACGGAACTGGAAACTATGGCTACACCTTC. Its translation: CASSYGTGNYGYTF.